This passage covers 9 T cell receptor beta chains from one sample sequenced in a study of CD8+ T cells in alopecia areata. It was cDNA, reverse transcribed from extracted RNA, that served as the sequencing template. Measured with immunoSEQ multiplex PCR; TCRdb has only the in-frame clones, and not every one. The sample is made up of under 350,000 clones, none counted only once. Sorting of pooled cutaneous lymph node cells was based on CD4, CD8alpha, NKG2D, NKG2ACE and other markers. Material for sequencing was CD4+ T cells sorted from a lymph node. Every receptor here comes from a C3H/HeJ mouse with alopecia areata. Strain haplotype at MHC: H2-k.

This clone was recorded a few times. Mouse names are used for the genes. The missing CDR3 end, 4 residues past where the read stops, is filled in from the germline J gene. The chain uses TRBV1 and TRBJ2-3, with 10 bases fitting TRBD2. The V gene end was trimmed by 2 bases and the J gene end by 1 base; junction bases not matched to a gene: 6. Germline V gene sequence: CDR1 NSQYPW, CDR2 LRSPGD (reference sequence). The CDR3 spans 17 residues. CDR3 residues: CTCSALWGGAGAETLYF. The covered CDR3 bases are TGCACCTGCAGTGCACTCTGGGGGGGCGCGGGTGCAGAA.

This clone was counted a few times. Mouse names are used for the genes. The read finishes 4 residues shy of the CDR3 end, and the germline J gene is used to complete it. The chain combines TRBV13-3 with TRBJ1-1; 7 nucleotides align to TRBD1. Germline V gives CDR1 NNHDY, CDR2 SYVADS. Germline trimming cut 5 bases from V and 0 bases from J; bases unmatched to any gene: 1. The CDR3 spans 13 residues. CDR3: CASRDRPNTEVFF. The covered CDR3 bases are TGTGCCAGCAGGGACAGGCCAAACACA.

On this clone: Gene names and germline match the mouse. The CDR3 end lies 4 residues beyond the end of the read and is filled in from the germline J gene. In the same sample, other DNA sequences code for this CDR3. The chain couples TRBV1 to TRBJ2-1, with TRBD2 identical over 13 bases. CDR3 length: 15 residues. CDR1 and CDR2 (germline): NSQYPW, LRSPGD (reference sequence). Incomplete CDR3 DNA: TGCACCTGCAGTGCTGGACTGGGGGGGCGCGCT. It specifies CTCSAGLGGRA. The whole CDR3 sequence reads CTCSAGLGGRAEQFF.

This clone was observed a handful of times. Mouse names are used for the genes. The sequence runs out 4 residues before the end of the CDR3; the remainder is reconstructed from the germline J gene. The same CDR3 can be traced to other DNA sequences in this sample. The chain combines TRBV14 with TRBJ1-1, with D possibly TRBD1 on 5 matching bases. Trimming removed 1 base from V and 1 base from J, with 5 bases in between. Per germline, CDR1 SGHDT and CDR2 FRDEAV. There are 13 residues in the CDR3. The CDR3 reads CASSFGGNTEVFF. CDR3 bases read: TGTGCCAGCAGTTTCGGGGGGAACACA.

As to this clone: The gene names given are mouse names. With the read ending 4 residues before the CDR3 end, the germline J gene is used to fill in that end. The chain couples TRBV19 to TRBJ1-2; the match to TRBD1 covers 7 bases. V lost 5 bases and J lost 0; bases outside the gene matches: 4. The germline CDR1 and CDR2 sequences are FNHDT and SITEND (reference sequence). This CDR3 has 14 residues. CDR3 bases read: TGTGCCAGCAGAGCAGACAGGGCAAACTCC. Translating it yields CASRADRANS. The full CDR3 protein is CASRADRANSDYTF.

This clone was seen a few times. Gene names are the mouse ones. Sequencing ends 4 residues short of the CDR3 end; the germline J gene provides the rest. Other DNA sequences from this sample encode an identical CDR3 as well. The V call is TRBV5, the J call TRBJ2-3; 7 bases match TRBD2. Per germline, CDR1 LGHNA and CDR2 YNLKQL (reference sequence). The V and J ends lost 1 base and 0 bases, in that order; junction bases with no gene match: 1. The CDR3 runs 15 residues. This chain's CDR3 is CASSQVGGSAETLYF. The DNA read from the CDR3 is TGTGCCAGCAGCCAAGTGGGGGGAAGTGCAGAA.

In regard to this clone: Genes and germline come from the mouse. The read terminates 4 residues ahead of where the CDR3 ends, so the germline J gene completes it. V usage is TRBV13-2 and J usage is TRBJ2-7, with TRBD2 identical over 8 bases. The germline V gene encodes CDR1 NNHNN and CDR2 SYGAGS (reference sequence). The CDR3 runs 13 residues. The part of the CDR3 DNA that was read is TGTGCCAGCGGTGAACTGGGGGATTAT. Protein sequence: CASGELGDY. The full CDR3 protein is CASGELGDYEQYF.

A note on this clone: Any gene name here is a mouse gene name. The CDR3 end lies 4 residues beyond the end of the read and is filled in from the germline J gene. The chain couples TRBV13-1 to TRBJ2-7; unclear D gene. The germline CDR1 and CDR2 sequences are NSHNY and SYGAGN. Trimming cost V 0 bases and J 0 bases, with 4 bases left between them. The CDR3 runs to 13 residues. The CDR3 sequence is CASSDEGSYEQYF. The sequenced part of the CDR3 DNA is TGTGCCAGCAGTGATGAGGGCTCCTAT.

Of note for this clone: Gene names are mouse gene names. The CDR3 end is not reached by the read, which stops 4 residues before it; the germline J gene fills it in. J is TRBJ2-1 and V is TRBV5, with 8 bases matching TRBD1. Per germline, CDR1 LGHNA and CDR2 YNLKQL (reference sequence). The CDR3 covers 15 residues. Trimming cost V 0 bases and J 5 bases; bases outside gene matches: 3. The CDR3 DNA, read in part, is TGTGCCAGCAGCCAAGACCGGACAGGGAATGCT. Its translation is CASSQDRTGNA. The whole CDR3 protein reads CASSQDRTGNAEQFF.